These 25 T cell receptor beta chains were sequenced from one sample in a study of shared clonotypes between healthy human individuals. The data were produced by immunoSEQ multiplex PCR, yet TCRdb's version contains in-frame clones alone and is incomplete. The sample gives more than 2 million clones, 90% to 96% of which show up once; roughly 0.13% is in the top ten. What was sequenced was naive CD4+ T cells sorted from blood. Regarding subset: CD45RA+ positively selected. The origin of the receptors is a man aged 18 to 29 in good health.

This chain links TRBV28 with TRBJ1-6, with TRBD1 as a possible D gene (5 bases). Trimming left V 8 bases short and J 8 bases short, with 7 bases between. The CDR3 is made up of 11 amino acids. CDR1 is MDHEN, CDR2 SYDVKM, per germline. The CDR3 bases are TGTGCCAGCGGAGGGGATTCACCCCTCCACTTT. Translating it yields CASGGDSPLHF.

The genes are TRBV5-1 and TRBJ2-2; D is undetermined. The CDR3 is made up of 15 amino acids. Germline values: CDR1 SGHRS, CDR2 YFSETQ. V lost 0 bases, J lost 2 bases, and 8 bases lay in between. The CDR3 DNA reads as TGCGCCAGCAGCTTGGACATTTCCAACACCGGGGAGCTGTTTTTT. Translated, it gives CASSLDISNTGELFF.

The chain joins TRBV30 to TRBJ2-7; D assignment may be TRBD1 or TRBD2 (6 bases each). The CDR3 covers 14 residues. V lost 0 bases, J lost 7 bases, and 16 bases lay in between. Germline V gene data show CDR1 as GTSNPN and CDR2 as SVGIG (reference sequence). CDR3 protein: CAWSVQGRGGEQYF. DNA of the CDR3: TGTGCCTGGAGTGTACAGGGTCGAGGGGGGGAGCAGTACTTC.

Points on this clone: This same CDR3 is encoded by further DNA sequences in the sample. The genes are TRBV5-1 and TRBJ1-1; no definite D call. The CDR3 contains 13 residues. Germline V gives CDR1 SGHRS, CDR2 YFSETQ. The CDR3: CASSGVMNTEAFF. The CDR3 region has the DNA TGCGCGTCATCCGGGGTGATGAACACTGAAGCTTTCTTT. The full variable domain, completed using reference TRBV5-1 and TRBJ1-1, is KAGVTQTPRYLIKTRGQQVTLSCSPISGHRSVSWYQQTPGQGLQFLFEYFSETQRNKGNFPGRFSGRQFSNSRSEMNVSTLELGDSALYLCASSGVMNTEAFFGQGTRLTVV.

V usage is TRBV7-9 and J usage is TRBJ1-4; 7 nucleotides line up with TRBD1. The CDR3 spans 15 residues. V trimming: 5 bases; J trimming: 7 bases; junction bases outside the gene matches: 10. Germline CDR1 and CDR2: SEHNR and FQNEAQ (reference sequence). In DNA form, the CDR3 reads TGTGCCAGCAGCATCAGACAGGGCAGTGGTGAAAAACTGTTTTTT. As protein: CASSIRQGSGEKLFF.

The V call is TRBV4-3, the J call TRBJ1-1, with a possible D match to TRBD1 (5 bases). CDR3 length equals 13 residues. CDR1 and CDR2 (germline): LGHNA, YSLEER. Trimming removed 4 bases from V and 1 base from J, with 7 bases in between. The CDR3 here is CASSRQSNTEAFF. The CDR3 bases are TGCGCCAGCAGCCGACAGTCGAACACTGAAGCTTTCTTT.

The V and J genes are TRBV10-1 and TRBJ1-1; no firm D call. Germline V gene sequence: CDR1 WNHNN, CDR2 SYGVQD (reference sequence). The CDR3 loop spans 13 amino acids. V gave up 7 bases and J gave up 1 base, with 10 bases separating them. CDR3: CASNRGWNTEAFF. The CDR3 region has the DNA TGCGCCAGCAACAGAGGTTGGAACACTGAAGCTTTCTTT.

DNA of the CDR3: TGCGCCAGCAGCCAAGATATGTTAGAGACCCAGTACTTC. This encodes CASSQDMLETQYF. The chain is built from TRBV4-1 and TRBJ2-5; D unresolved. CDR1 and CDR2 (germline): MGHRA, YSYEKL. This CDR3 comprises 13 residues. Trimming took 0 bases from V and 4 from J, leaving 6 bases between them.

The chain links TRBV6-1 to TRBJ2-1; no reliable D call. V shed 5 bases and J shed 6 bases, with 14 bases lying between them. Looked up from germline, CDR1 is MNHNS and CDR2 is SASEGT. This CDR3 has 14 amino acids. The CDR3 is CASSSPQAGNEQFF. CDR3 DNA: TGTGCCAGCAGTTCTCCCCAGGCCGGCAATGAGCAGTTCTTC.

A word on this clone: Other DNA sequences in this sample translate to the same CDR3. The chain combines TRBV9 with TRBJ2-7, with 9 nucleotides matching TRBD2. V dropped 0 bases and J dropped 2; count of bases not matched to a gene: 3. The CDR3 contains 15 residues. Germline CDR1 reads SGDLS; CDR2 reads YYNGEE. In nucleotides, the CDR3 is TGTGCCAGCAGCGTAGGGCTAGCGGGGCCCTACGAGCAGTACTTC. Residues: CASSVGLAGPYEQYF.

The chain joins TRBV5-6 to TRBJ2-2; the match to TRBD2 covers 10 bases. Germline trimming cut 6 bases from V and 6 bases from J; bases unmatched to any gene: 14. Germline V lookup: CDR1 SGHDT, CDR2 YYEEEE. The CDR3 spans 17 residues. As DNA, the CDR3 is TGTGCCAGCATACTGGGGCGGGCTAGCGGGAGCCCCGGGGAGCTGTTTTTT. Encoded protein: CASILGRASGSPGELFF.

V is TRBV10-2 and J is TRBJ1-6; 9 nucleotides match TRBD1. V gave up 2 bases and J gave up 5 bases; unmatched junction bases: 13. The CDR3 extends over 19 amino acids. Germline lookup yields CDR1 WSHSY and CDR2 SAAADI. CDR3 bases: TGCGCCAGCAGTGAGACAACAGGGGGCCCGGGCAACCATAATTCACCCCTCCACTTT. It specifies CASSETTGGPGNHNSPLHF.

The CDR3 reads CASMAGSYNEQFF. Here the CDR3 DNA reads TGTGCCAGCATGGCCGGTTCCTACAATGAGCAGTTCTTC. This chain connects TRBV6-5 to TRBJ2-1, with D uncertain. V shed 7 bases and J shed 1 base, with 8 bases lying between them. Germline V gene sequence: CDR1 MNHEY, CDR2 SVGAGI. This CDR3 is built from 13 residues.

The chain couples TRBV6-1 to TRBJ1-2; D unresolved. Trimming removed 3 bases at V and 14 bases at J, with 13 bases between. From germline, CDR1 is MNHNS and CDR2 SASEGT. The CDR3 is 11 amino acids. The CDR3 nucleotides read TGTGCCAGCAGTGACGGGGTCTCGGAGACCTTC. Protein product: CASSDGVSETF.

The CDR3 spells CASSSWTSGVDTQYF. The CDR3 DNA follows: TGTGCCAGTAGTTCCTGGACTAGCGGGGTTGATACGCAGTATTTT. The chain carries TRBV19 and TRBJ2-3; TRBD2 agrees at 12 bases. There are 15 residues in the CDR3. Germline V lookup: CDR1 LNHDA, CDR2 SQIVND (reference sequence). Trimming took 5 bases from V and 6 from J; bases not matched to a gene: 6.

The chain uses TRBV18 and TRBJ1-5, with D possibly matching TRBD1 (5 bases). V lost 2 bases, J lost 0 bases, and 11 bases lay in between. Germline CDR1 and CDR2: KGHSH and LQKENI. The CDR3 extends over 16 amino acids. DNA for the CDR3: TGTGCCAGCTCACCAGGGGGAACCTATAGCAATCAGCCCCAGCATTTT. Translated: CASSPGGTYSNQPQHF.

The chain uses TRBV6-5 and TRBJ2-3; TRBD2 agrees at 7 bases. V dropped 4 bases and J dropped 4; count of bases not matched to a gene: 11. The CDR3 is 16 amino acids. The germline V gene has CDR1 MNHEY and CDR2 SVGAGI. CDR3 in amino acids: CASSSWGLSHPDTQYF. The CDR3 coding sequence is TGTGCCAGCAGTTCTTGGGGACTATCCCATCCAGATACGCAGTATTTT.

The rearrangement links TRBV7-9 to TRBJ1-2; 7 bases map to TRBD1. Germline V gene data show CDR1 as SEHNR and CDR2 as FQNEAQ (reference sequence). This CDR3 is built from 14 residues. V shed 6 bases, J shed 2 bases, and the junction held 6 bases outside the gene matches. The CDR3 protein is CASRPGTENYGYTF. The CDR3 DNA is TGTGCCAGCAGACCCGGGACAGAAAACTATGGCTACACCTTC. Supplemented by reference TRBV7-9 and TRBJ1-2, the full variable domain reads DTGVSQNPRHKITKRGQNVTFRCDPISEHNRLYWYRQTLGQGPEFLTYFQNEAQLEKSRLLSDRFSAERPKGSFSTLEIQRTEQGDSAMYLCASRPGTENYGYTFGSGTRLTVV.

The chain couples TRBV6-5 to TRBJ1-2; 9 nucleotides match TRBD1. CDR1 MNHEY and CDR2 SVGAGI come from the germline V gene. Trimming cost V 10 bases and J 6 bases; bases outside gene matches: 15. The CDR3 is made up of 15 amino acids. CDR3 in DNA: TGTGCCACCCAAACTATGTACAGGGGGCGCGATGGCTACACCTTC. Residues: CATQTMYRGRDGYTF.

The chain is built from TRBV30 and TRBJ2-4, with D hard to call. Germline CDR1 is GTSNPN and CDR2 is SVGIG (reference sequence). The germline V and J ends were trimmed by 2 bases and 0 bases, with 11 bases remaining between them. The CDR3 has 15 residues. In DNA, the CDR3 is TGTGCCTGGAGTATGACGCCACTAGCCAAAAACATTCAGTACTTC. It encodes CAWSMTPLAKNIQYF.

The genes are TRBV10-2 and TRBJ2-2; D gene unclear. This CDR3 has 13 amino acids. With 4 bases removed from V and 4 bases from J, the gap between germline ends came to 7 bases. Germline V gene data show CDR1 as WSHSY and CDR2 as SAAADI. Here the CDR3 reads CASSGSTTGELFF. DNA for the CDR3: TGCGCCAGCAGTGGCTCAACCACCGGGGAGCTGTTTTTT.

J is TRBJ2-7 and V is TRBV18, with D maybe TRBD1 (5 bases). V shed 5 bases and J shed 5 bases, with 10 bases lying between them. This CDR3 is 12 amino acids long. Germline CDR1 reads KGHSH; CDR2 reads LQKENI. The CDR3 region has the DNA TGTGCCAGCTCAGGACAAGGGAACGAGCAGTACTTC. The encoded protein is CASSGQGNEQYF.

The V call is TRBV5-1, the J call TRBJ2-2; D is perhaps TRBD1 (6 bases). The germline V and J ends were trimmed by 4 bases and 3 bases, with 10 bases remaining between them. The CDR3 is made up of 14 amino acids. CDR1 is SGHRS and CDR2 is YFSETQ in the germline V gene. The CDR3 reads CASSTDSHTGELFF. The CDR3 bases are TGCGCCAGCAGCACGGACAGCCACACCGGGGAGCTGTTTTTT.

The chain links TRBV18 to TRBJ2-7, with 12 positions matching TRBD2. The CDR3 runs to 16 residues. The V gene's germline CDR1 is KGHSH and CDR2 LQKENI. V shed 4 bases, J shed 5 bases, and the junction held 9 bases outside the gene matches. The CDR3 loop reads CASSLLGLAGRDEQYF. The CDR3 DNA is TGTGCCAGCTCACTACTCGGACTAGCGGGACGCGACGAGCAGTACTTC.

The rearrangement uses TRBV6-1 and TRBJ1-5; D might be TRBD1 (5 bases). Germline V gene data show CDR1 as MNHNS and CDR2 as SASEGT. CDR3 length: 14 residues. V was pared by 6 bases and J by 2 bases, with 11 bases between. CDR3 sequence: CASRRDERNQPQHF. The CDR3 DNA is TGTGCCAGCAGGAGGGACGAACGCAATCAGCCCCAGCATTTT.